This T cell receptor (beta chain) was sequenced for a study of blood T cells in healthy people across ages. It was with a sample-barcoded 5' primer and a J-beta primer mix that a second PCR of roughly 6 to 12 cycles was run. TCRdb reprocessed the 5' RACE reads with MiXCR, giving one entry per CDR3 protein. The sample holds hundreds of thousands of distinct CDR3 sequences; approximately 52% are singletons and the top ten take approximately 13%. The CDR3 is made up of 13 amino acids. CDR1 is DFQATT and CDR2 is SNEGSKA in the germline V gene (reference sequence). V lost 2 bases, J lost 4 bases, and 11 bases lay in between.

The specimen sequenced was blood. The clonotype originates from a woman over 75 in good health. The chain couples TRBV20-1 to TRBJ1-1; D gene uncertain. This CDR3 is CSARPGVGTEAFF. The CDR3, as DNA: TGCAGTGCTAGACCCGGGGTCGGCACTGAAGCTTTCTTT.